These T cell receptor beta chains were read from a single sample in a study of monozygotic twins with cystic fibrosis. The table came from immunoSEQ multiplex PCR; TCRdb's copy has only in-frame clones and leaves some out. Of under 25,000 clones detected, over 95% appear once; the ten largest clones hold 0.15%. The specimen was blood. The source is a girl aged 5-17 years with cystic fibrosis. Both conserved end residues are part of each CDR3. Fields, in order: V gene, D gene, clone size, J gene, CDR3 protein, CDR3 DNA. D genes are given only for firm matches. Clone size is given for some rows only: seen once, a few or many times, or a class if the clone is expanded.

v_gene: TRBV7-3
d_gene: TRBD2
abundance: -
j_gene: TRBJ2-1
CDR3aa: CASSKPGTSGTSYNEQFF
CDR3nt: TGTGCCAGCAGCAAACCCGGGACTAGCGGGACCTCCTACAATGAGCAGTTCTTC

v_gene: TRBV4-2
d_gene: TRBD2
abundance: once
j_gene: TRBJ2-7
CDR3aa: CASSQSGSSSGRHYEQYF
CDR3nt: TGTGCCAGCAGCCAGTCAGGAAGTTCCAGCGGGAGACACTACGAGCAGTACTTC

v_gene: TRBV7-9
d_gene: TRBD1
abundance: -
j_gene: TRBJ1-1
CDR3aa: CASSLPIGQEWNTEAFF
CDR3nt: TGTGCCAGCAGTTTACCAATCGGACAGGAGTGGAACACTGAAGCTTTCTTT

v_gene: TRBV7-2
d_gene: -
abundance: -
j_gene: TRBJ2-3
CDR3aa: CASTPESTDTQYF
CDR3nt: TGTGCCAGCACCCCCGAGTCCACAGATACGCAGTATTTT

v_gene: TRBV2
d_gene: -
abundance: -
j_gene: TRBJ2-1
CDR3aa: CASSVAGGAYNEQFF
CDR3nt: TGTGCCAGCAGTGTGGCAGGGGGGGCGTACAATGAGCAGTTCTTC

v_gene: TRBV6-1
d_gene: TRBD1
abundance: -
j_gene: TRBJ1-2
CDR3aa: CATRRGLGYGYTF
CDR3nt: TGTGCCACTAGGAGGGGGCTAGGCTATGGCTACACCTTC

v_gene: TRBV10-3
d_gene: -
abundance: -
j_gene: TRBJ1-1
CDR3aa: CAISESILPNTEAFF
CDR3nt: TGTGCCATCAGTGAGTCAATTCTGCCGAACACTGAAGCTTTCTTT

v_gene: TRBV5-1
d_gene: -
abundance: -
j_gene: TRBJ2-7
CDR3aa: CASSLRGETDEQYF
CDR3nt: TGCGCCAGCAGCTTGAGGGGTGAGACGGACGAGCAGTACTTC

v_gene: TRBV29-1
d_gene: -
abundance: -
j_gene: TRBJ1-4
CDR3aa: CSVEFQGNEKLFF
CDR3nt: TGCAGCGTTGAATTTCAGGGAAATGAAAAACTGTTTTTT

v_gene: TRBV5-1
d_gene: -
abundance: -
j_gene: TRBJ2-4
CDR3aa: CASSLATWDSKVAKNIQYF
CDR3nt: TGCGCCAGCAGCTTGGCGACCTGGGACTCTAAGGTGGCCAAAAACATTCAGTACTTC

v_gene: TRBV7-2
d_gene: TRBD2
abundance: -
j_gene: TRBJ2-1
CDR3aa: CASSPLLAGDHNEQFF
CDR3nt: TGTGCCAGCAGCCCCTTACTAGCGGGAGACCACAATGAGCAGTTCTTC

v_gene: TRBV4-1
d_gene: -
abundance: -
j_gene: TRBJ2-1
CDR3aa: CASSQEGLSLRNEQFF
CDR3nt: TGCGCCAGCAGCCAAGAAGGCCTCAGTTTAAGGAATGAGCAGTTCTTC

v_gene: TRBV29-1
d_gene: TRBD2
abundance: once
j_gene: TRBJ2-2
CDR3aa: CSPNSGRGELFF
CDR3nt: TGCAGCCCCAATAGCGGGAGAGGGGAGCTGTTTTTT

v_gene: TRBV5-1
d_gene: TRBD1
abundance: -
j_gene: TRBJ2-5
CDR3aa: CASSLGGQVQETQYF
CDR3nt: TGCGCCAGCAGCTTGGGAGGACAGGTCCAAGAGACCCAGTACTTC

v_gene: TRBV19
d_gene: -
abundance: -
j_gene: TRBJ2-1
CDR3aa: CASKTRGGAQSKQFF
CDR3nt: TGTGCCAGTAAGACACGAGGGGGGGCGCAGAGTAAGCAGTTCTTC

v_gene: TRBV28
d_gene: -
abundance: -
j_gene: TRBJ2-7
CDR3aa: CASIDPGFTYEQYF
CDR3nt: TGTGCCAGCATTGACCCCGGGTTCACCTACGAGCAGTACTTC

v_gene: TRBV5-1
d_gene: -
abundance: -
j_gene: TRBJ1-6
CDR3aa: CASSLSGSNSPLHF
CDR3nt: TGCGCCAGCAGCTTAAGCGGGAGTAATTCACCCCTCCACTTT

v_gene: TRBV18
d_gene: -
abundance: -
j_gene: TRBJ1-5
CDR3aa: CASSPGGYQPQHF
CDR3nt: TGTGCCAGCTCACCGGGGGGCTATCAGCCCCAGCATTTT

v_gene: TRBV19
d_gene: TRBD1
abundance: -
j_gene: TRBJ1-2
CDR3aa: CASLQGYFYGYTF
CDR3nt: TGTGCCAGCCTACAGGGGTACTTCTATGGCTACACCTTC

v_gene: TRBV28
d_gene: -
abundance: once
j_gene: TRBJ1-2
CDR3aa: CASSPEGGGGYTF
CDR3nt: TGTGCCAGTAGTCCGGAAGGTGGCGGCGGCTACACCTTC

v_gene: TRBV10-3
d_gene: -
abundance: -
j_gene: TRBJ1-2
CDR3aa: CAISQTDSRYGYTF
CDR3nt: TGTGCCATCAGCCAGACGGACAGTCGGTATGGCTACACCTTC

v_gene: TRBV19
d_gene: TRBD1
abundance: -
j_gene: TRBJ1-2
CDR3aa: CASGQGSIYGYTF
CDR3nt: TGTGCCAGTGGACAGGGGAGCATCTATGGCTACACCTTC

v_gene: TRBV6-6
d_gene: -
abundance: -
j_gene: TRBJ1-4
CDR3aa: CASSYSGGANEKLFF
CDR3nt: TGTGCCAGCAGTTACTCCGGAGGGGCTAATGAAAAACTGTTTTTT

v_gene: TRBV14
d_gene: -
abundance: -
j_gene: TRBJ2-7
CDR3aa: CASSPGPGLEQYF
CDR3nt: TGTGCCAGCAGCCCCGGACCGGGGCTCGAGCAGTACTTC

v_gene: TRBV9
d_gene: -
abundance: -
j_gene: TRBJ2-7
CDR3aa: CASSDRGTGTVGEQYF
CDR3nt: TGTGCCAGCAGCGACAGAGGTACAGGGACCGTAGGCGAGCAGTACTTC

v_gene: TRBV5-1
d_gene: -
abundance: -
j_gene: TRBJ2-3
CDR3aa: CASSFLAPGADTQYF
CDR3nt: TGCGCCAGCAGCTTCCTAGCCCCAGGGGCAGATACGCAGTATTTT

v_gene: TRBV12-5
d_gene: -
abundance: -
j_gene: TRBJ1-2
CDR3aa: CASGLDIKEGYTF
CDR3nt: TGTGCTAGTGGTTTGGACATTAAGGAGGGCTACACCTTC

v_gene: TRBV9
d_gene: TRBD2
abundance: -
j_gene: TRBJ2-1
CDR3aa: CASSVETSLRYNEQFF
CDR3nt: TGTGCCAGCAGCGTAGAGACTAGCCTGAGGTACAATGAGCAGTTCTTC

v_gene: TRBV7-8
d_gene: TRBD2
abundance: -
j_gene: TRBJ2-3
CDR3aa: CASSLESARETRGGTQYF
CDR3nt: TGTGCCAGCAGCTTAGAGTCCGCGCGGGAGACCCGGGGGGGTACGCAGTATTTT

v_gene: TRBV10-3
d_gene: -
abundance: -
j_gene: TRBJ1-5
CDR3aa: CAIAGWNNQPQHF
CDR3nt: TGTGCCATCGCAGGGTGGAACAATCAGCCCCAGCATTTT

v_gene: TRBV6-1
d_gene: -
abundance: -
j_gene: TRBJ2-5
CDR3aa: CASSPPLPGTQYF
CDR3nt: TGTGCCAGCAGTCCACCACTACCTGGGACCCAGTACTTC

v_gene: TRBV11-2
d_gene: -
abundance: -
j_gene: TRBJ2-7
CDR3aa: CASTPYRSYEQYF
CDR3nt: TGTGCCAGCACCCCCTACAGGTCCTACGAGCAGTACTTC

v_gene: TRBV19
d_gene: -
abundance: -
j_gene: TRBJ1-2
CDR3aa: CASTNMGGIEANYGYTF
CDR3nt: TGTGCCAGTACCAACATGGGGGGAATTGAAGCTAACTATGGCTACACCTTC

v_gene: TRBV25-1
d_gene: -
abundance: -
j_gene: TRBJ2-2
CDR3aa: CASTETGFGELFF
CDR3nt: TGTGCCAGCACCGAGACCGGTTTTGGGGAGCTGTTTTTT

v_gene: TRBV2
d_gene: -
abundance: -
j_gene: TRBJ2-1
CDR3aa: CASIEARYKYNEQFF
CDR3nt: TGTGCCAGCATTGAGGCCCGGTACAAATACAATGAGCAGTTCTTC

v_gene: TRBV7-2
d_gene: TRBD2
abundance: -
j_gene: TRBJ2-4
CDR3aa: CASSPVTSGRGVKNIQYF
CDR3nt: TGTGCCAGCAGCCCCGTCACTAGCGGGAGGGGGGTCAAAAACATTCAGTACTTC

v_gene: TRBV5-1
d_gene: -
abundance: -
j_gene: TRBJ2-5
CDR3aa: CASSTPSVQETQYF
CDR3nt: TGCGCCAGCAGCACCCCTAGCGTTCAAGAGACCCAGTACTTC

v_gene: TRBV10-2
d_gene: TRBD1
abundance: -
j_gene: TRBJ2-1
CDR3aa: CASGRQGTYNEQFF
CDR3nt: TGCGCCAGCGGACGACAGGGTACTTACAATGAGCAGTTCTTC

v_gene: TRBV5-1
d_gene: -
abundance: -
j_gene: TRBJ1-1
CDR3aa: CASSLELQGWTEAFF
CDR3nt: TGCGCCAGCAGCTTGGAACTACAGGGCTGGACTGAAGCTTTCTTT

v_gene: TRBV5-1
d_gene: -
abundance: -
j_gene: TRBJ2-3
CDR3aa: CASSPSMVPPDTQYF
CDR3nt: TGCGCCAGCAGCCCCTCTATGGTGCCCCCAGATACGCAGTATTTT

v_gene: TRBV6-1
d_gene: -
abundance: -
j_gene: TRBJ1-1
CDR3aa: CASSEPTTEAFF
CDR3nt: TGTGCCAGCAGTGAACCAACCACTGAAGCTTTCTTT

v_gene: TRBV19
d_gene: -
abundance: -
j_gene: TRBJ1-2
CDR3aa: CASSIRTTHLPYGYTF
CDR3nt: TGTGCCAGTAGTATCCGGACCACCCATCTCCCCTATGGCTACACCTTC

v_gene: TRBV6-1
d_gene: -
abundance: -
j_gene: TRBJ1-2
CDR3aa: CASSPGANYGYTF
CDR3nt: TGTGCCAGCTCTCCAGGGGCTAACTATGGCTACACCTTC

v_gene: TRBV6-1
d_gene: -
abundance: -
j_gene: TRBJ2-1
CDR3aa: CASSEIGYNEQFF
CDR3nt: TGTGCCAGCAGTGAAATCGGTTACAATGAGCAGTTCTTC

v_gene: TRBV5-4
d_gene: TRBD1
abundance: -
j_gene: TRBJ1-4
CDR3aa: CASTIESGTDNEKLFF
CDR3nt: TGTGCCAGCACCATCGAGTCCGGGACAGATAATGAAAAACTGTTTTTT

v_gene: TRBV13
d_gene: TRBD1
abundance: once
j_gene: TRBJ1-2
CDR3aa: CASSTTGFTGYTF
CDR3nt: TGTGCCAGCAGCACGACAGGGTTTACTGGCTACACCTTC

v_gene: TRBV7-2
d_gene: -
abundance: -
j_gene: TRBJ2-1
CDR3aa: CASSKSRDEQFF
CDR3nt: TGTGCCAGCAGCAAATCTAGGGATGAGCAGTTCTTC

v_gene: TRBV5-1
d_gene: -
abundance: -
j_gene: TRBJ2-3
CDR3aa: CASSPFGGENTDTQYF
CDR3nt: TGCGCCAGCAGTCCGTTCGGGGGAGAGAATACAGATACGCAGTATTTT